The table lists the clone carrying this T cell receptor (beta chain) with a few counts. This entry belongs to a study of blood T cell repertoires in COVID-19. In the original processing: Reference gene primer amplification gave estimated nucleated cell counts. Data came from immunoSEQ multiplex PCR; TCRdb stores just in-frame clones and leaves some out. From that table come the V and J calls and clone size; the DNA was used to work out D and trimming. This table holds approximately 78,000 clones, approximately 87% found once. The V segment lost 4 bases and the J segment 5 bases; nucleotides outside the gene matches: 10. The germline CDR1 and CDR2 sequences are SGHNT and YYREEE (reference sequence). The CDR3 is 17 amino acids.

The V call is TRBV5-4, the J call TRBJ2-3; 13 bases fit TRBD2. This sequence originates from a woman of 80 years or more with acute or convalescent COVID-19. Material: peripheral blood. In nucleotides, the CDR3 is TGTGCCAGCAGCATCGGACTAGCGGGAGCACGGATAGATACGCAGTATTTT. It codes for CASSIGLAGARIDTQYF.